These 6 T cell receptor beta chains share one sample of origin, sequenced in a study of blood T cell repertoires in COVID-19. Sequencing used immunoSEQ multiplex PCR; TCRdb keeps in-frame clones, though not all of them. The top ten clones hold 3.5% to 4.5% of a sample with around 320,000 clones, 85% to 90% of them seen once. The sample taken for sequencing was PBMCs or T cells enriched from blood (not recorded which). The receptors derive from a woman aged 18 to 35 with acute COVID-19.

The chain uses TRBV28 and TRBJ2-7, with D tentatively TRBD2 (6 bases). The CDR3 length is 12 residues. V lost 8 bases to trimming and J lost 5 bases, with 13 bases between them. Per the germline V gene, CDR1 is MDHEN and CDR2 is SYDVKM. For the CDR3, the DNA is TGTGCCAGCGGGGGGAGCTTCGACGAGCAGTACTTC. Its protein product is CASGGSFDEQYF.

The DNA of the CDR3 is TGCAGCGTTGAGGGGATGACAGGGGCAGGGACCCAGTACTTC. The encoded protein is CSVEGMTGAGTQYF. The chain carries TRBV29-1 and TRBJ2-5; 8 bases fit TRBD1. Unmatched junction bases numbered 10, after V lost 3 bases and J lost 7 bases. The CDR3 has 14 residues. Germline V gene data show CDR1 as SQVTM and CDR2 as ANQGSEA.

The rearrangement uses TRBV11-2 and TRBJ1-1; tentative D call: TRBD1 (5 bases). Trimming stripped 5 bases from V and 4 bases from J, with 14 bases between. CDR1 and CDR2 from the germline V gene are SGHAT and FQNNGV. CDR3 length: 14 amino acids. CDR3 in DNA: TGTGCCAGCAGCAACAGGCGGGGGGGCACTGAAGCTTTCTTT. Translating it yields CASSNRRGGTEAFF. The full variable domain, in which reference TRBV11-2 and TRBJ1-1 provide the parts outside the CDR3, is EAGVAQSPRYKIIEKRQSVAFWCNPISGHATLYWYQQILGQGPKLLIQFQNNGVVDDSQLPKDRFSAERLKGVDSTLKIQPAKLEDSAVYLCASSNRRGGTEAFFGQGTRLTVV.

This clone was seen a handful of times. The chain employs TRBV7-3 and TRBJ2-1; 10 nucleotides match TRBD2. From germline, CDR1 is SGHTA and CDR2 FQGTGA. This CDR3 comprises 16 residues. V shed 5 bases and J 10 bases; nucleotides not matched to a gene: 14. CDR3 in DNA: TGTGCCAGCAGCCGCGACTCTAGCGGGGGAGTCGAGGAGCAGTTCTTC. Translation gives CASSRDSSGGVEEQFF.

The rearrangement uses TRBV9 and TRBJ2-3; D gene uncertain. Germline lookup yields CDR1 SGDLS and CDR2 YYNGEE. Trimming took off 0 bases at V and 1 base at J, with 9 bases between the two ends. CDR3 size: 15 residues. The CDR3 sequence: CASSVATPGTDTQYF. CDR3 in DNA: TGTGCCAGCAGCGTAGCTACGCCCGGCACAGATACGCAGTATTTT.

This chain joins TRBV24-1 and TRBJ2-7; D possibly corresponds to TRBD2 (7 bases). V dropped 6 bases and J dropped 3 bases, with 14 bases sitting between them. Germline V gene lookup returns CDR1 KGHDR and CDR2 SFDVKD. This CDR3 spans 14 amino acids. CDR3 nucleotides: TGTGCCACCAGTACGCGGGGGCCCCTCTACGAGCAGTACTTC. The encoded protein is CATSTRGPLYEQYF.